The 23 T cell receptor beta chains below were found in one sample sequenced in a study of T cell repertoires in cytomegalovirus infection. TCRdb ran MiXCR on the reads and lists one entry per CDR3 protein. The table lists around 770,000 distinct CDR3 sequences, approximately 32% of them singletons. No antigen is known for these receptors. The sample was cultured CD8+ T cells from PBMCs, taken from culture after CMV antigen stimulation. The receptors stem from a human donor in good health (CMV status not recorded). Some clones in this sample may be carry-over from other donors' samples.

The chain combines TRBV13 with TRBJ1-5; 8 bases fit TRBD1. The trim removed 4 bases at V and 5 bases at J, leaving 4 bases unmatched. This CDR3 is 14 amino acids long. Germline V lookup: CDR1 PRHDT, CDR2 FYEKMQ (reference sequence). In DNA, the CDR3 is TGTGCCAGCAGCTCAAGACAGGGGCATCAGCCCCAGCATTTT. Translating it yields CASSSRQGHQPQHF.

Many counts were recorded for this clonotype. The rearrangement links TRBV7-8 to TRBJ1-1; maybe TRBD1 (5 bases). V was clipped by 1 base and J by 6 bases, with 15 bases between them. The germline gives CDR1 SGHVS, CDR2 FQNEAQ. CDR3 length equals 15 residues. CDR3 sequence reads: CASSLDPSIGAEAFF. CDR3 nucleotides: TGTGCCAGCAGCTTAGACCCCTCGATAGGGGCTGAAGCTTTCTTT.

The genes are TRBV20-1 and TRBJ2-7, with 9 positions matching TRBD2. Germline V gene sequence: CDR1 DFQATT, CDR2 SNEGSKA (reference sequence). The CDR3 contains 15 residues. V trimming: 1 base; J trimming: 1 base; junction bases outside the gene matches: 5. The CDR3 DNA reads as TGCAGTGCTAGAGCTACTAGCGGGCGTTCCTACGAGCAGTACTTC. Its translation: CSARATSGRSYEQYF.

The genes are TRBV6-1 and TRBJ1-5; 9 bases line up with TRBD1. Trimming cost V 5 bases and J 7 bases; bases outside gene matches: 6. The CDR3 runs to 14 residues. Per germline, CDR1 MNHNS and CDR2 SASEGT. The chain's CDR3 is CASSRTGVGQPQHF. In nucleotides, the CDR3 is TGTGCCAGCAGTCGGACAGGGGTCGGACAGCCCCAGCATTTT.

The chain recombines TRBV2 with TRBJ1-2; D is ambiguous. The germline CDR1 and CDR2 sequences are SNHLY and FYNNEI. CDR3 length equals 18 residues. V was cut by 5 bases and J by 5 bases, with 27 bases left in between. CDR3 bases: TGTGCCAGCAGTTTTGGGAATCGACGGGGAGCCACCGGTTATGGCTACACCTTC. Translation: CASSFGNRRGATGYGYTF. Drawing the rest from reference TRBV2 and TRBJ1-2, the complete variable domain is EPEVTQTPSHQVTQMGQEVILRCVPISNHLYFYWYRQILGQKVEFLVSFYNNEISEKSEIFDDQFSVERPDGSNFTLKIRSTKLEDSAMYFCASSFGNRRGATGYGYTFGSGTRLTVV.

This clonotype was picked up a small number of times. The V call is TRBV19, the J call TRBJ1-6; D gene ambiguous. V was pared by 6 bases and J by 5 bases, with 17 bases between. Germline assignment: CDR1 LNHDA and CDR2 SQIVND (reference sequence). The CDR3 contains 16 residues. This chain's CDR3 is CASSQDGPGDNSPLHF. CDR3 coding DNA: TGTGCCAGTAGCCAGGATGGCCCCGGGGATAATTCACCCCTCCACTTT.

Concerning this clonotype: Relative to the germline gene, one junction end is altered; a read error may explain this. The chain has TRBV5-3 and TRBJ2-1; no definite D call. TRBV5-3 is an open reading frame, and its role is uncertain. This CDR3 has 14 amino acids. The CDR3 DNA reads as TGTGCCAGCAGCTATCGTACAGCCTACAATGAGCAGTTCTTC. This codes for CASSYRTAYNEQFF.

This CDR3 is CASSINRGGHQPQHF. CDR3 bases: TGTGCCAGTAGTATTAACAGGGGTGGCCATCAGCCCCAGCATTTT. J is TRBJ1-5 and V is TRBV19; 7 bases align to TRBD1. The ends lost 3 bases at V and 5 bases at J; junction bases unmatched: 7. The CDR3 has 15 residues. Germline V gene sequence: CDR1 LNHDA, CDR2 SQIVND (reference sequence).

This clonotype has a handful of counts. The chain combines TRBV6-6 with TRBJ2-3; D possibly uses TRBD1 or TRBD2 (5 bases each). V lost 6 bases, J lost 4 bases, and 17 bases lay in between. This CDR3 region has 15 residues. CDR1 and CDR2 (germline): MNHNY, SVGAGI (reference sequence). The chain's CDR3 is CASRERGKGADTQYF. The DNA for the CDR3 is TGTGCCAGCAGGGAGAGGGGCAAAGGGGCAGATACGCAGTATTTT.

In DNA form, the CDR3 reads TGTGCCAGCAGCTCCCTTGGACAGGGGATGCCCGGGTATTATGGCTACACCTTC. This codes for CASSSLGQGMPGYYGYTF. This chain connects TRBV7-9 to TRBJ1-2; 9 bases map to TRBD1. The CDR3 extends over 18 amino acids. V was clipped by 4 bases and J by 5 bases; unmatched bases: 17. The germline V gene encodes CDR1 SEHNR and CDR2 FQNEAQ (reference sequence).

This clonotype was detected a few times. The rearrangement uses TRBV12-5 and TRBJ2-6; D uncertain. The germline gives CDR1 LGHNT, CDR2 FRNRAP. The CDR3 is made up of 11 amino acids. The CDR3 DNA reads TGTGCCTTCTCTGGGGCCAACGTCCTGACTTTC. Amino acids: CAFSGANVLTF.

The table lists this clonotype with a few counts. V usage is TRBV27 and J usage is TRBJ2-3; 10 nucleotides match TRBD2. V lost 5 bases and J lost 5; bases outside the gene matches: 7. The V gene's germline CDR1 is MNHEY and CDR2 SMNVEV (reference sequence). The CDR3 is made up of 15 amino acids. DNA of the CDR3: TGTGCCAGCAGTCTAAGGCTAGCGGGGGTAGATACGCAGTATTTT. Residues: CASSLRLAGVDTQYF.

This clonotype appeared a few times. This chain links TRBV7-4 with TRBJ2-5; D is ambiguous. The CDR3 sequence is 13 residues long. Germline-derived CDR1 and CDR2 are SGHVT and SQSDAQ. V gave up 10 bases and J gave up 1 base, with 13 bases separating them. The CDR3 DNA sequence: TGTGCCACCCTGCCGGAGAGCCAAGAGACCCAGTACTTC. Its protein is CATLPESQETQYF.

The chain uses TRBV27 and TRBJ2-1; 9 positions match TRBD2. Looked up from germline, CDR1 is MNHEY and CDR2 is SMNVEV (reference sequence). With V trimmed by 5 bases and J by 4 bases, 18 bases remained unmatched. CDR3 length: 19 amino acids. This CDR3 is CASSLPPPGSGGAYNEQFF. The DNA for the CDR3 is TGTGCCAGCAGTCTACCTCCCCCGGGTAGCGGGGGAGCTTACAATGAGCAGTTCTTC.

Regarding this clonotype: This may come from a read error, since a much larger clone is one base off. The CDR3 nucleotides are TGTGTCAGCACCAGGGGTAATTCACCCCTCCACTTT. This sequence encodes CVSTRGNSPLHF. This sequence joins TRBV7-2 and TRBJ1-6; D perhaps matches TRBD1 (6 bases). CDR1 is SGHTA and CDR2 is FQGNSA in the germline V gene. The CDR3 consists of 12 residues. The entire variable domain, with the rest obtained from reference TRBV7-2 and TRBJ1-6, is as follows: GAGVSQSPSNKVTEKGKDVELRCDPISGHTALYWYRQSLGQGLEFLIYFQGNSAPDKSGLPSDRFSAERTGGSVSTLTIQRTQQEDSAVYLCVSTRGNSPLHFGNGTRLTVT.

This CDR3 reads CASSGDSLTDTQYF. The DNA of the CDR3 is TGTGCCAGCAGCGGGGACAGTCTCACAGATACGCAGTATTTT. The rearrangement joins TRBV5-3 to TRBJ2-3, with D perhaps given as TRBD1 or TRBD2 (7 bases each). TRBV5-3 is labeled an ORF, and its function is uncertain. The V and J ends lost 8 bases and 2 bases respectively, with 15 bases between them. The CDR3 sequence is 14 residues long.

About this clonotype: One end of the junction varies from germline; a read error may be responsible. V and J are TRBV20-1 and TRBJ1-1; the D gene is possibly TRBD1 (6 bases). The CDR3 length is 15 residues. Germline values: CDR1 DFQATT, CDR2 SNEGSKA (reference sequence). CDR3 sequence: CSARDLGGLNSEAFF. The DNA for the CDR3 is TGCAGTGCTAGAGATCTGGGGGGCCTGAACTCTGAAGCTTTCTTT.

Points on this clonotype: The DNA is left out, because the CDR3 cannot be placed on it with certainty; the CDR3 is given as TCRdb lists it. The gene calls are TRBV10-3 and TRBJ2-3; the D call of TRBD1 is as the table states it, not checked on the DNA. CDR1 is ENHRY, CDR2 SYGVKD, per germline. The CDR3 length equals 15 residues, ends included. The chain's CDR3 is CAISGDSRAQIRSIF.

This clonotype was recorded many times. The chain links TRBV7-6 to TRBJ2-5, with 8 bases aligning to TRBD1. The trim removed 0 bases at V and 5 bases at J, leaving 8 bases unmatched. CDR1 is SGHVS and CDR2 is FNYEAQ in the germline V gene. The CDR3 covers 16 residues. The CDR3 DNA sequence: TGTGCCAGCAGCTTAGCGTGGTCAGGGGGCAGTGAGACCCAGTACTTC. Translating it yields CASSLAWSGGSETQYF.

This clonotype showed up just a few times. This chain joins TRBV27 and TRBJ2-1; no reliable D call. Trimming left V 3 bases short and J 1 base short, with 13 bases between. From germline, CDR1 is MNHEY and CDR2 SMNVEV (reference sequence). There are 16 residues in the CDR3. The CDR3 spells CASSFVGNLSYNEQFF. Here the CDR3 DNA reads TGTGCCAGCAGTTTCGTGGGAAACCTATCCTACAATGAGCAGTTCTTC.

The chain carries TRBV6-5 and TRBJ2-1; D tentatively reads TRBD1 or TRBD2 (5 bases each). This CDR3 has 12 residues. V lost 10 bases to trimming and J lost 7 bases, with 14 bases between them. Germline CDR1 MNHEY, CDR2 SVGAGI. CDR3 DNA: TGTGCCACCTACCGAGGGGATAATGAGCAGTTCTTC. Encoded protein: CATYRGDNEQFF.

The V and J genes are TRBV12-3 or TRBV12-4 and TRBJ1-2; maybe TRBD1 (6 bases). Trimming shortened V by 4 bases and J by 4 bases, and 13 bases separated the two germline ends. The CDR3 runs 14 residues. This chain's CDR3 is CASSSGQKLYGYTF. CDR3 DNA: TGTGCCAGCAGTTCTGGACAGAAGCTCTATGGCTACACCTTC.

The chain uses TRBV7-8 and TRBJ1-2; D is perhaps TRBD1 (5 bases). The CDR3 is 14 amino acids. Per the germline V gene, CDR1 is SGHVS and CDR2 is FQNEAQ. Trimming stripped 1 base from V and 6 bases from J, with 12 bases between. CDR3 amino acids: CASSLGSGPHGYTF. CDR3 sequence (DNA): TGTGCCAGCAGCTTAGGATCAGGGCCCCATGGCTACACCTTC.